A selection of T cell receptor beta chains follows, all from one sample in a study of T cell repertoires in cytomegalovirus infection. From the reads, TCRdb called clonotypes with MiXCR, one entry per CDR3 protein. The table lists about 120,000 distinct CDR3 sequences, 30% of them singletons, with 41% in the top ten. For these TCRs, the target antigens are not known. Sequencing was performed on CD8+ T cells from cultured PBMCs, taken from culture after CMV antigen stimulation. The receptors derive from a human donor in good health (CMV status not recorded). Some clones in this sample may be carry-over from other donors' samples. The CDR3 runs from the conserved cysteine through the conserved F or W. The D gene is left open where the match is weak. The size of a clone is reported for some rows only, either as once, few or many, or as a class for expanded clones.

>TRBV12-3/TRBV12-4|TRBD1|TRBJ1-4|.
TGTGCCAGCAGTCCGGGGACAGGGAGGACGGGGGGACCTAATGAAAAACTGTTTTTT
CASSPGTGRTGGPNEKLFF
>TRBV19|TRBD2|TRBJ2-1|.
TGTGCCAGTAGTACCCCAGGACTAGCGGCCTACAATGAGCAGTTCTTC
CASSTPGLAAYNEQFF
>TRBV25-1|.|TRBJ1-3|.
TGTGCCAGCAGTGAATTGCTGCCAGCCCCGTCTTCGGGAAACACCATATATTTT
CASSELLPAPSSGNTIYF
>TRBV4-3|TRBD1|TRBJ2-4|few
TGCGCCAGCAGCCGAGGGACAGGGGGCCCGAAAAACATTCAGTACTTC
CASSRGTGGPKNIQYF
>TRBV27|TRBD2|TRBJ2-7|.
TGTGCCAGCAGTCCGATAGCGGGGGTGAGCTACGAGCAGTACTTC
CASSPIAGVSYEQYF
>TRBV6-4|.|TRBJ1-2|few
TGTGCCAGCAGCGTGGACGCGGGGATGAACTATGGCTACACCTTC
CASSVDAGMNYGYTF
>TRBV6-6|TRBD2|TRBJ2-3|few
TGTGCCAGCAGCAAACGACTAGCCACTAGCACAGATACGCAGTATTTT
CASSKRLATSTDTQYF
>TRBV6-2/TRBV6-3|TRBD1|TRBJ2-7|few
TGTGCCAGCAGTTACTCTCTGACAGGGGGCGAGCAGTACTTC
CASSYSLTGGEQYF
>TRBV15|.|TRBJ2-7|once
TGTGCCACCAGCAGAGAGCAGGGGTGGGAGCAGTACTTC
CATSREQGWEQYF
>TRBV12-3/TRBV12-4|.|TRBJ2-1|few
TGTGCCAGCAGTTTAGCCGGCAGGGTGGGTGAGCAGTTCTTC
CASSLAGRVGEQFF
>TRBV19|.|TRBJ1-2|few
TGTGCCAGCGAGAACGAGGAACTCGAGTATGGCTACACCTTC
CASENEELEYGYTF
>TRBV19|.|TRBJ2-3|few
TGTGCCAGTAGTATACGTGACTCTAGCACAGATACGCAGTATTTT
CASSIRDSSTDTQYF
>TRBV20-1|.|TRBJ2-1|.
TGCAGTGCCAGTCGGAGACATCCCGCGACCCCCTTCCTAAACAATGAGCAGTTCTTC
CSASRRHPATPFLNNEQFF
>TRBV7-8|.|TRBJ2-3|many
TGTGCCAGCAGCTTAGATCTCGGCTACACAGATACGCAGTATTTT
CASSLDLGYTDTQYF
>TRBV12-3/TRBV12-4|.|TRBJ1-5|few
TGTGCCAGCAGTCCACTAAACCGGGACGGATCTAATCAGCCCCAGCATTTT
CASSPLNRDGSNQPQHF
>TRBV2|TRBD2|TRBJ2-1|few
TGTGCCAGCAGTGAAGTGGGACTACGCAATGAGCAGTTCTTC
CASSEVGLRNEQFF
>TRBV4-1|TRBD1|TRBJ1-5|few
TGCGCCAGCAGCTTCCGGGACAGGGGTCATGGTAGCAATCAGCCCCAGCATTTT
CASSFRDRGHGSNQPQHF
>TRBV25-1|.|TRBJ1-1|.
TGTGCCAGCAGACATACAGGGATGGGCACTGAAGCTTTCTTT
CASRHTGMGTEAFF
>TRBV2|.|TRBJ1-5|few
TGTGCCAGCAGGGGCCAAGGGCCATCAAAGGAACAGCCCCAGCATTTT
CASRGQGPSKEQPQHF
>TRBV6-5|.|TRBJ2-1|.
TGTGCCAGCACCCCTTCGAGGGTGTGGGACAATGAGCAGTTCTTC
CASTPSRVWDNEQFF
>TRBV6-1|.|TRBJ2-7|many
TGTGCCAGCAGTCTTCGCACAGGGAGGGCCTCCGGTAGGACCTACGAGCAGTACTTC
CASSLRTGRASGRTYEQYF
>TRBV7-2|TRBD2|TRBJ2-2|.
TGTGCCAGCAGCCGATTCGGGGCGGGGGGCTCTCTGACCGGGGAGCTGTTTTTT
CASSRFGAGGSLTGELFF
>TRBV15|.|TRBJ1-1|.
TGTGCCACCAGCAATGCCAAGAACACTGAAGCTTTCTTT
CATSNAKNTEAFF
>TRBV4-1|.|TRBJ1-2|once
TGCGCCAGCAGCCCGATAAACAATGGAGGGTCTCAGGGATATGGCTACACCTTC
CASSPINNGGSQGYGYTF
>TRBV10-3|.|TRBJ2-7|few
TGTGCCACCTCACAGCCTACACTCAACTACGAGCAGTACTTC
CATSQPTLNYEQYF
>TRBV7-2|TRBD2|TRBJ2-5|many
TGTGCCAGCAGCTTATTAGCGGGTCTCCAAGAGACCCAGTACTTC
CASSLLAGLQETQYF
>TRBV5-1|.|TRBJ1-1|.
TGCGCCAGCAGCTTGGGGGGGACACGGCCTGAAGCTTTCTTT
CASSLGGTRPEAFF
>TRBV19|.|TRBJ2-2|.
TGTGCCAGTAGTCGAGGGGGGTACACCGGGGAGCTGTTTTTT
CASSRGGYTGELFF
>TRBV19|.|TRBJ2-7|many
TGTGCCAGTAGTATATCTGGGGCCTACGAGCAGTACTTC
CASSISGAYEQYF
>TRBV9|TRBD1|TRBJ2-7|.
TGTGCCAGCAGCCCGAAGACAGGGGGGTTCGACGAGCAGTACTTC
CASSPKTGGFDEQYF
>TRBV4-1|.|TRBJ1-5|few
TGCGCCAGCAGCCAAGAACTCAGCCTAAATCAGCCCCAGCATTTT
CASSQELSLNQPQHF
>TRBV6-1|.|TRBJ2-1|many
TGTGCCAGCAGGCCACAAAGCCCACATAATGAGCAGTTCTTC
CASRPQSPHNEQFF
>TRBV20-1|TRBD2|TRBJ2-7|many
TGCAGTGCTAGAGGGGGGGGGGGAGGGGACCACGAGCAGTACTTC
CSARGGGGGDHEQYF
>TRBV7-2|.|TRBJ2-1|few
TGTGCCAGCAGCGAGGGACGGAGCTCCTACAATGAGCAGTTCTTC
CASSEGRSSYNEQFF
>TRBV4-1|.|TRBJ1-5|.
TGCGCCAGCAGCCAAGAGGCTCCGGGGCAGGGGAATCAGCCCCAGCATTTT
CASSQEAPGQGNQPQHF
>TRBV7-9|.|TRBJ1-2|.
TGTGCCAGCAGCTCGCACCGTACAGGATCCTCTAACTATGGCTACACCTTC
CASSSHRTGSSNYGYTF
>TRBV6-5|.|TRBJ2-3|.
TGTGCCAGCAGTTACTCTCTAACCACAGATACGCAGTATTTT
CASSYSLTTDTQYF
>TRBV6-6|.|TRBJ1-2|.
TGTGCCAGCAGTGTCCCCGGGGGCGCCATAGACGGCAACTATGGCTACACCTTC
CASSVPGGAIDGNYGYTF
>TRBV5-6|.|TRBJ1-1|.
TGTGCCAGCAGCCCCGGGGATTGGGGGGCGAAGGGAGCTTTCTTT
CASSPGDWGAKGAFF
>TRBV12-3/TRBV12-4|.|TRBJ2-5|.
TGTGCCAGCAGTTTAGCTGGGGCTGTCCGAGAGACCCAGTACTTC
CASSLAGAVRETQYF
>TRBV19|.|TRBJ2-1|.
TGTGCCAGTAGTATCGCGCCCGGATCCTACAATGAGCAGTTCTTC
CASSIAPGSYNEQFF
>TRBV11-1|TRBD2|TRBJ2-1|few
TGTGCCAGCAGCTTTACTAGCGGGGGTAATGAGCAGTTCTTC
CASSFTSGGNEQFF
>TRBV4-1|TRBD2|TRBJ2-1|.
TGCGCCAGCAGCCAGCTAGCGGGGGAGAATTCCTACAATGAGCAGTTCTTC
CASSQLAGENSYNEQFF
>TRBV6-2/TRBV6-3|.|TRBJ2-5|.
TGTGCCAGCAGTTACGGGGCGTACCAAGAGACCCAGTACTTC
CASSYGAYQETQYF
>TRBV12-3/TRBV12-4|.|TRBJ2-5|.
TGTGCCAGCAGTTTCTGGGACAACCAAGAGACCCAGTACTTC
CASSFWDNQETQYF
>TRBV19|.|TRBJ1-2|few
TGTGCCAGTAGTATAGGGGCAGGTGACTATGGCTACACCTTC
CASSIGAGDYGYTF
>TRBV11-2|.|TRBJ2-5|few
TGTGCCAGCAGCTTGGGCAGGGTGGTACAAGAGACCCAGTACTTC
CASSLGRVVQETQYF